These 32 T cell receptor beta chains share one sample of origin, sequenced in a study of blood T cell repertoires in COVID-19. Produced via immunoSEQ multiplex PCR; TCRdb's table is partial and in-frame only. The top ten clones hold about 2% of a sample with around 140,000 clones, approximately 87% of them seen once. Sequencing input: peripheral blood. These receptors were taken from a man in his 70s with active COVID-19.

The CDR3 nucleotides read TGTGCCAGCAGCCATACTAGCGGGGCTGGGTATGAGCAGTTCTTC. Its translation is CASSHTSGAGYEQFF. The rearrangement links TRBV7-2 to TRBJ2-1, with 10 bases lining up with TRBD2. V lost 5 bases, J lost 8 bases, and 9 bases stayed unmatched. The CDR3 totals 15 residues. In germline, CDR1 is SGHTA, CDR2 FQGNSA.

A few counts support this clone. The CDR3 region has the DNA TGTGCCAGCAGCCAAGATGGCAGGGGCAATGAGCAGTTCTTC. It is translated as CASSQDGRGNEQFF. V and J are TRBV3-1 (or the pseudogene TRBV3-2) and TRBJ2-1; D is possibly TRBD1 (6 bases). Germline V CDR1 and CDR2: LGHDT, YNNKEL (reference sequence). The CDR3 covers 14 residues. Trimming pared 0 bases from V and 6 bases from J, leaving 9 bases between.

This chain connects TRBV29-1 to TRBJ1-2; D is ambiguous. The germline V and J ends were trimmed by 5 bases and 4 bases, with 14 bases remaining between them. This CDR3 comprises 13 residues. From germline, CDR1 is SQVTM and CDR2 ANQGSEA. For the CDR3, the DNA is TGCAGCGTTCTGACGAAGACTGCCTATGGCTACACCTTC. Amino acid sequence: CSVLTKTAYGYTF.

The chain uses TRBV7-9 and TRBJ2-5; D may be TRBD2 (5 bases). Trimming removed 5 bases at V and 5 bases at J, with 12 bases between. Germline lookup yields CDR1 SEHNR and CDR2 FQNEAQ (reference sequence). This CDR3 spans 13 amino acids. CDR3 DNA: TGTGCCAGCAGCCGCGACTATTTTGAGACCCAGTACTTC. Encoded protein: CASSRDYFETQYF.

The chain employs TRBV3-1 (or the pseudogene TRBV3-2) and TRBJ1-1, with a tentative D call TRBD1 (5 bases). From germline, CDR1 is LGHDT and CDR2 YNNKEL (reference sequence). The CDR3 loop spans 14 amino acids. Trimming took 2 bases from V and 4 from J, leaving 11 bases between them. CDR3 DNA sequence: TGTGCCAGCAGCCAACAGGGTCTGGTCACTGAAGCTTTCTTT. This encodes CASSQQGLVTEAFF.

The chain uses TRBV7-3 and TRBJ2-5, with 7 bases that match TRBD2. Losses at the gene ends were 5 bases for V and 3 bases for J; bases not matched to a gene: 9. CDR3 length equals 15 residues. From germline, CDR1 is SGHTA and CDR2 FQGTGA. The CDR3 DNA sequence: TGTGCCAGCAGCGCACTGGGACGGGGGGAAGAGACCCAGTACTTC. Amino acids: CASSALGRGEETQYF.

This chain connects TRBV6-1 to TRBJ1-3, with D maybe TRBD1 (6 bases). CDR3 length: 16 residues. Trimming removed 3 bases at V and 1 base at J, with 13 bases between. Germline lookup yields CDR1 MNHNS and CDR2 SASEGT. Written as DNA, the CDR3 is TGTGCCAGCAGTGACTACAGGGTCAATTCTGGAAACACCATATATTTT. Its translation: CASSDYRVNSGNTIYF.

The V call is TRBV6-5, the J call TRBJ2-7; D uncertain. The CDR3 sequence is 14 residues long. Germline values: CDR1 MNHEY, CDR2 SVGAGI. V lost 1 base to trimming and J lost 0 bases, with 7 bases between them. The CDR3 bases are TGTGCCAGCAGTTACTTCGGTAGCTCCTACGAGCAGTACTTC. Protein product: CASSYFGSSYEQYF.

This clone was counted at least ten times. The chain carries TRBV6-1 and TRBJ2-7; D remains unclear. CDR1 MNHNS and CDR2 SASEGT come from the germline V gene. The CDR3 totals 14 residues. With 4 bases removed from V and 0 bases from J, the gap between germline ends came to 10 bases. The CDR3 reads CASSVARYSYEQYF. CDR3 nucleotides: TGTGCCAGCAGTGTAGCTAGATACTCCTACGAGCAGTACTTC.

The chain joins TRBV5-6 to TRBJ1-4, with 10 bases matching TRBD1. The CDR3 totals 17 residues. Unmatched junction bases numbered 14, after V lost 5 bases and J lost 7 bases. In germline, CDR1 is SGHDT, CDR2 YYEEEE. CDR3 residues: CASSFGQGVGKGEKLFF. The CDR3 DNA sequence: TGTGCCAGCAGTTTCGGACAGGGGGTCGGTAAGGGTGAAAAACTGTTTTTT.

The J gene is TRBJ1-3, the V gene TRBV10-3; D perhaps matches TRBD1 (6 bases). The germline gives CDR1 ENHRY, CDR2 SYGVKD. Trimming took off 8 bases at V and 2 bases at J, with 16 bases between the two ends. The CDR3 runs to 15 residues. CDR3 protein: CAIGGGERTGNTIYF. The CDR3 DNA is TGTGCCATCGGCGGGGGCGAAAGGACTGGAAACACCATATATTTT.

This sequence joins TRBV5-1 and TRBJ1-4; D possibly corresponds to TRBD1 (5 bases). Germline CDR1 SGHRS, CDR2 YFSETQ. The V gene lost 5 bases and the J gene lost 2 bases, with 10 bases spanning the gap. This CDR3 spans 14 amino acids. Here the CDR3 DNA reads TGCGCCAGCAGGTCAGGGCCCACTAATGAAAAACTGTTTTTT. Translation gives CASRSGPTNEKLFF.

The gene calls are TRBV24-1 and TRBJ1-1; D is unclear. Germline loops: CDR1 KGHDR, CDR2 SFDVKD. The V end lost 1 base, the J end lost 4 bases, and 12 bases lay between the germline ends. The CDR3 has 15 residues. As DNA, the CDR3 is TGTGCCACCAGTGATTTAGGCGGGGTAAGCACTGAAGCTTTCTTT. Protein sequence: CATSDLGGVSTEAFF.

The chain is built from TRBV11-2 and TRBJ2-7, with 7 nucleotides matching TRBD1. CDR1 and CDR2 (germline): SGHAT, FQNNGV. This CDR3 has 14 amino acids. J was trimmed by 2 bases and V by 5 bases; bases with no gene match: 6. The CDR3 sequence: CASSPLTGTYEQYF. The CDR3 nucleotides read TGTGCCAGCAGCCCCCTGACAGGGACCTACGAGCAGTACTTC.

The rearrangement uses TRBV2 and TRBJ1-2; 8 bases align to TRBD1. The length of the CDR3 is 15 residues. The ends lost 4 bases at V and 8 bases at J; junction bases unmatched: 12. The V gene's germline CDR1 is SNHLY and CDR2 FYNNEI. The CDR3 here is CASSVLQQGAGGYTF. As DNA, the CDR3 is TGTGCCAGCAGTGTTCTTCAGCAGGGGGCAGGGGGCTACACCTTC.

The sample holds a few counts of this clone. The chain recombines TRBV27 with TRBJ2-7; TRBD1 matches 8 bases. The V gene end was trimmed by 5 bases and the J gene end by 3 bases; junction bases not matched to a gene: 9. Germline V lookup: CDR1 MNHEY, CDR2 SMNVEV (reference sequence). CDR3 size: 15 residues. The CDR3 bases are TGTGCCAGCAGTCCGGGGGACAGGAGATACTACGAGCAGTACTTC. Protein sequence: CASSPGDRRYYEQYF.

The chain uses TRBV5-1 and TRBJ2-1, with TRBD1 matching over 7 bases. The V and J ends lost 4 bases and 10 bases, in that order; junction bases with no gene match: 11. This CDR3 has 14 residues. Germline lookup yields CDR1 SGHRS and CDR2 YFSETQ. The CDR3 DNA reads as TGCGCCAGCAGCAGGGGGCTCGAAGGGGGAGAGCAGTTCTTC. Its protein product is CASSRGLEGGEQFF.

This clone was counted only a few times. The chain combines TRBV29-1 with TRBJ1-2; D remains unclear. Between the trimmed V and J ends, which lost 4 bases and 7 bases, there was a span of 16 bases. The CDR3 loop spans 13 amino acids. CDR1 and CDR2 from the germline V gene are SQVTM and ANQGSEA. The CDR3 region is CSVGANLYFGYTF. CDR3 bases: TGCAGCGTTGGGGCAAACCTTTACTTTGGCTACACCTTC.

This sequence joins TRBV28 and TRBJ2-1, with TRBD1 matching 9 bases. The CDR3 is made up of 17 amino acids. J lost 8 bases, V lost 5 bases, and 16 bases had no gene match. The germline gives CDR1 MDHEN, CDR2 SYDVKM. The CDR3 loop is CASSGGWGDRVPHEQFF. The CDR3 DNA reads as TGTGCCAGCAGTGGGGGATGGGGGGACAGGGTACCGCATGAGCAGTTCTTC.

The chain recombines TRBV5-8 with TRBJ1-6, with 7 bases matching TRBD1. Germline V gives CDR1 SGHTS, CDR2 YDEGEE. Germline trimming cut 4 bases from V and 7 bases from J; bases unmatched to any gene: 2. The CDR3 is made up of 13 amino acids. The CDR3, as DNA: TGTGCCAGCAGCCGGACAGGAAATTCACCCCTCCACTTT. Translating it yields CASSRTGNSPLHF.

This sequence joins TRBV10-3 and TRBJ1-3; TRBD1 aligns across 9 bases. Germline V gives CDR1 ENHRY, CDR2 SYGVKD. Trimming removed 7 bases from V and 4 bases from J; junction bases left unmatched: 8. This CDR3 comprises 15 residues. CDR3 in amino acids: CAITSGTGSGNTIYF. CDR3 DNA sequence: TGTGCCATCACCTCCGGGACAGGGTCGGGAAACACCATATATTTT.

The chain couples TRBV24-1 to TRBJ2-2; D call uncertain. Germline V lookup: CDR1 KGHDR, CDR2 SFDVKD. V dropped 4 bases and J dropped 7 bases, with 15 bases sitting between them. This CDR3 is built from 15 residues. The CDR3 bases are TGTGCCACCAGTGAGACTCGACCCAGTGGCGGGGAGCTGTTTTTT. Residues: CATSETRPSGGELFF.

The rearrangement links TRBV5-1 to TRBJ1-6, with no clear D. This CDR3 is built from 14 residues. Trimming shortened V by 4 bases and J by 10 bases, and 15 bases separated the two germline ends. Germline V gives CDR1 SGHRS, CDR2 YFSETQ. The DNA of the CDR3 is TGCGCCAGCAGCCATGGGGAGGGTGGCTCACCCCTCCACTTT. It yields the protein CASSHGEGGSPLHF.

The CDR3 nucleotides are TGTGCCAGCAGCCGACCGGACAGGGCTGGGGCCAACGTCCTGACTTTC. Its translation: CASSRPDRAGANVLTF. The rearrangement joins TRBV5-4 to TRBJ2-6; 8 positions match TRBD1. Trimming at V came to 4 bases and at J to 2 bases, leaving 5 bases not matched to a gene. Germline values: CDR1 SGHNT, CDR2 YYREEE (reference sequence). The CDR3 sequence is 16 residues long.

V gene TRBV5-1 combines with J gene TRBJ1-2; 7 nucleotides align to TRBD1. CDR1 is SGHRS, CDR2 YFSETQ, per germline. J was trimmed by 5 bases and V by 0 bases; bases with no gene match: 7. The CDR3 consists of 15 residues. CDR3 loop: CASSLARAGGYGYTF. In DNA form, the CDR3 reads TGCGCCAGCAGCTTGGCCCGTGCAGGGGGGTATGGCTACACCTTC.

The rearrangement joins TRBV3-1 (or the pseudogene TRBV3-2) to TRBJ2-4; a weak D match, TRBD1 (5 bases). This CDR3 has 14 amino acids. Trimming removed 5 bases from V and 3 bases from J, with 11 bases in between. The germline CDR1 and CDR2 sequences are LGHDT and YNNKEL (reference sequence). CDR3 DNA sequence: TGTGCCAGCAGCGCCAGGGTTGGCAAAAACATTCAGTACTTC. It specifies CASSARVGKNIQYF.

This chain joins TRBV6-5 and TRBJ2-7; TRBD2 agrees at 7 bases. Germline trimming cut 6 bases from V and 0 bases from J; bases unmatched to any gene: 8. The CDR3 is made up of 15 amino acids. From germline, CDR1 is MNHEY and CDR2 SVGAGI. CDR3 nucleotide sequence: TGTGCCAGCAGCGACCTAGCGGAGCGCTCCTACGAGCAGTACTTC. Its translation: CASSDLAERSYEQYF.

The gene calls are TRBV28 and TRBJ2-7; tentative D call: TRBD1 (6 bases). The CDR3 runs to 14 residues. Trimming left V 3 bases short and J 3 bases short, with 12 bases between. Germline values: CDR1 MDHEN, CDR2 SYDVKM. CDR3 residues: CASSFWGRVYEQYF. CDR3 coding DNA: TGTGCCAGCAGTTTTTGGGGGCGGGTCTACGAGCAGTACTTC.

The rearrangement joins TRBV24-1 to TRBJ1-2, with D possibly being TRBD1 (5 bases). The germline gives CDR1 KGHDR, CDR2 SFDVKD. The germline V and J ends were trimmed by 7 bases and 3 bases, with 11 bases remaining between them. The CDR3 runs to 13 residues. DNA of the CDR3: TGTGCCACCAGCCTTGGAGGGGACTATGGCTACACCTTC. Protein: CATSLGGDYGYTF.

This rearrangement joins TRBV7-3 to TRBJ1-4; D remains unclear. V shed 3 bases and J shed 10 bases, with 27 bases lying between them. The CDR3 has 18 amino acids. CDR1 is SGHTA and CDR2 is FQGTGA in the germline V gene. In nucleotides, the CDR3 is TGTGCCAGCAGCTTGGAGCCTTCTATCCGGGTAGGAATGAGAAAACTGTTTTTT. The encoded protein is CASSLEPSIRVGMRKLFF.

The rearrangement joins TRBV5-8 to TRBJ1-1; tentative D call: TRBD1 (6 bases). The CDR3 is made up of 15 amino acids. Germline lookup yields CDR1 SGHTS and CDR2 YDEGEE. Trimming left V 2 bases short and J 2 bases short, with 13 bases between. The CDR3 DNA reads TGTGCCAGCAGCTTCGGACAGCGACTTAACACTGAAGCTTTCTTT. This translates into CASSFGQRLNTEAFF.

The genes are TRBV4-2 and TRBJ2-7; tentative D call: TRBD1 (6 bases). Germline V gives CDR1 LGHNA, CDR2 YNFKEQ. CDR3 size: 16 residues. The V and J ends lost 0 bases and 6 bases respectively, with 18 bases between them. The CDR3 loop reads CASSQEGQRGGREQYF. CDR3 nucleotide sequence: TGTGCCAGCAGCCAAGAGGGACAAAGGGGTGGACGCGAGCAGTACTTC.